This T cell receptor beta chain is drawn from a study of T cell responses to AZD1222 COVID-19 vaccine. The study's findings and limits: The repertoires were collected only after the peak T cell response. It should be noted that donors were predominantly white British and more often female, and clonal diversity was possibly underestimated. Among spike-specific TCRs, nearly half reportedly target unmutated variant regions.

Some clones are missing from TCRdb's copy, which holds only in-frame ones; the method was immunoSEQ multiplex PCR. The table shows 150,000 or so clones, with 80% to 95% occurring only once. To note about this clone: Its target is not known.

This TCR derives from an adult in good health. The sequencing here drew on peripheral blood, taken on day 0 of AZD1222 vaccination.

CDR3 sequence: CASRRDSTEAFF. CDR3 DNA: TGTGCCAGCAGACGGGACAGCACTGAAGCTTTCTTT. The rearrangement uses TRBV6-6 and TRBJ1-1, with 7 bases lining up with TRBD1. The germline gives CDR1 MNHNY, CDR2 SVGAGI (reference sequence). V was clipped by 6 bases and J by 4 bases; unmatched bases: 2. CDR3 length equals 12 residues.